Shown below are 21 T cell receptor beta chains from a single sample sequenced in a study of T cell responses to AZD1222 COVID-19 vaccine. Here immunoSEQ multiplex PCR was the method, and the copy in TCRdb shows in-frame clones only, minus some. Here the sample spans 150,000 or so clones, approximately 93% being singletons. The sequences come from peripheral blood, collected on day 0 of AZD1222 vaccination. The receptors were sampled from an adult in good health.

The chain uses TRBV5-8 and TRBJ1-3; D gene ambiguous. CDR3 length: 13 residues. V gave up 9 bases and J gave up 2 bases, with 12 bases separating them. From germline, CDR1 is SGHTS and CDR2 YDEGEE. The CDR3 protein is CATTRSPGNTIYF. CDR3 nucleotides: TGTGCCACCACGAGGTCCCCTGGAAACACCATATATTTT. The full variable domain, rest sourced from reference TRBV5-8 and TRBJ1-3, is EAGVTQSPTHLIKTRGQQATLRCSPISGHTSVYWYQQALGLGLQFLLWYDEGEERNRGNFPPRFSGRQFPNYSSELNVNALELEDSALYLCATTRSPGNTIYFGEGSWLTVV.

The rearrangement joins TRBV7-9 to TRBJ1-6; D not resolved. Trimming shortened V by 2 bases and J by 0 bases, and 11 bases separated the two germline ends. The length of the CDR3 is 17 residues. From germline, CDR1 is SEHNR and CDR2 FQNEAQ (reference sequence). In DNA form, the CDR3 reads TGTGCCAGCAGCTTATATGGGCAGAACTCCTATAATTCACCCCTCCACTTT. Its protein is CASSLYGQNSYNSPLHF.

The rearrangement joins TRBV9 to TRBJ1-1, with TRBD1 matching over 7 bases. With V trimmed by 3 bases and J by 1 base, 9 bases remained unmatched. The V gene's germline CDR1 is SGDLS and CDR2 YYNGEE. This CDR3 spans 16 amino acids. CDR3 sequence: CASSASRQGSNTEAFF. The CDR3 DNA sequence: TGTGCCAGCAGCGCGTCACGACAGGGTTCGAACACTGAAGCTTTCTTT. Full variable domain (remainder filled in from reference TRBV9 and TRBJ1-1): DSGVTQTPKHLITATGQRVTLRCSPRSGDLSVYWYQQSLDQGLQFLIQYYNGEERAKGNILERFSAQQFPDLHSELNLSSLELGDSALYFCASSASRQGSNTEAFFGQGTRLTVV.

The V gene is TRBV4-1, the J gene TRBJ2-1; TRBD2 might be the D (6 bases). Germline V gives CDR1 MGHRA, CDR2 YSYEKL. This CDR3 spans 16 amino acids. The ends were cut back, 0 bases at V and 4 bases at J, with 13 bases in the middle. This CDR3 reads CASSQEAAGRYNEQFF. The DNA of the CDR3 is TGCGCCAGCAGCCAAGAGGCCGCGGGGCGGTACAATGAGCAGTTCTTC.

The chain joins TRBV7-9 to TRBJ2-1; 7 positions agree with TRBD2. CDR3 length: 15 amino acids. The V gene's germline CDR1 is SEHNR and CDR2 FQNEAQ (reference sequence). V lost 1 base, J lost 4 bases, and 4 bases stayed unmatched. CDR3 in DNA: TGTGCCAGCAGCTTAGTCGCCGGGGGGTACAATGAGCAGTTCTTC. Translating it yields CASSLVAGGYNEQFF.

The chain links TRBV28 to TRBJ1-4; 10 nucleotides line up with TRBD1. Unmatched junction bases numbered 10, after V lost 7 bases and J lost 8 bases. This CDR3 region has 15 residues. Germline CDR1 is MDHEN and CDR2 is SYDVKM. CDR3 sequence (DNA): TGTGCCAGCACCCCCGGACAGGGGGTCCGCGAAAAACTGTTTTTT. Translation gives CASTPGQGVREKLFF.

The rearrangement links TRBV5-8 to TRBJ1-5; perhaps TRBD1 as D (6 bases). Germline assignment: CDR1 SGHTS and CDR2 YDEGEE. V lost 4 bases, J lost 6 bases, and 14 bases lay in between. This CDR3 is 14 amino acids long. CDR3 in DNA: TGTGCCAGCAGCAAAACAGGGTCCGGTCAGCCCCAGCATTTT. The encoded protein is CASSKTGSGQPQHF.

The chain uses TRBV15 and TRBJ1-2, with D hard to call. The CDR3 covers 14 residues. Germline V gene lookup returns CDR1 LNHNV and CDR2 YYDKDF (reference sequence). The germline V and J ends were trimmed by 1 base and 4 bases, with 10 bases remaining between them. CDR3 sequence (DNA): TGTGCCACCAGCAGAGTGAGGGATTTCTATGGCTACACCTTC. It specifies CATSRVRDFYGYTF. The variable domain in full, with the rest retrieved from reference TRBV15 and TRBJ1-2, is DAMVIQNPRYQVTQFGKPVTLSCSQTLNHNVMYWYQQKSSQAPKLLFHYYDKDFNNEADTPDNFQSRRPNTSFCFLDIRSPGLGDTAMYLCATSRVRDFYGYTFGSGTRLTVV.

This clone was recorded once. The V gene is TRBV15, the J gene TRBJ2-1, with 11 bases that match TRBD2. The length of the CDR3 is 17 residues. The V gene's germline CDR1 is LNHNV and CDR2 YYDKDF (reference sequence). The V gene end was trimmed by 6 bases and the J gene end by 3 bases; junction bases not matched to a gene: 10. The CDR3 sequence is CATRRGSGGGYYNEQFF. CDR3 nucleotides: TGTGCCACCAGAAGGGGTAGCGGGGGGGGCTACTACAATGAGCAGTTCTTC.

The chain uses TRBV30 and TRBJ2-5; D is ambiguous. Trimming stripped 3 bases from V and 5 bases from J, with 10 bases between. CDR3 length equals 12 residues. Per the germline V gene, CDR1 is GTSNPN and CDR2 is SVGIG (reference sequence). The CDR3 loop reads CAWSGPRETQYF. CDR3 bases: TGTGCCTGGAGCGGGCCCCGGGAGACCCAGTACTTC. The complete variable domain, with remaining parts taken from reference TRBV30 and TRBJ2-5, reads SQTIHQWPATLVQPVGSPLSLECTVEGTSNPNLYWYRQAAGRGLQLLFYSVGIGQISSEVPQNLSASRPQDRQFILSSKKLLLSDSGFYLCAWSGPRETQYFGPGTRLLVL.

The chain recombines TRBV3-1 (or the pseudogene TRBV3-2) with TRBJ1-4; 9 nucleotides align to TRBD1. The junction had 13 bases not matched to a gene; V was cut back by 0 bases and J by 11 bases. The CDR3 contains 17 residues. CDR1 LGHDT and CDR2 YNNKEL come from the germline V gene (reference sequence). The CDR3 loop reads CASSQDLGPGQGRKLFF. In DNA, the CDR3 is TGTGCCAGCAGCCAAGATCTTGGACCGGGACAGGGACGGAAACTGTTTTTT.

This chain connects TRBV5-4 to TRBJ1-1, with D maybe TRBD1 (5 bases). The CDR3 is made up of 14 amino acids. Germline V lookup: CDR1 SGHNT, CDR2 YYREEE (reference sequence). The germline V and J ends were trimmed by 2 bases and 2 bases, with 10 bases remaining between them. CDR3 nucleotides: TGTGCCAGCAGCTTTTTAGGGGCTAACACTGAAGCTTTCTTT. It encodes CASSFLGANTEAFF.

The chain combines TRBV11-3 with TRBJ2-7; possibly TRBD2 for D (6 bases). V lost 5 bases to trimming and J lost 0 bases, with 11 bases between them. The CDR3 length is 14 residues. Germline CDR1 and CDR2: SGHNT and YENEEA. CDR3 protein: CASSPGGYSYEQYF. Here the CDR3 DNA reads TGTGCCAGCAGCCCCGGAGGGTACTCCTACGAGCAGTACTTC.

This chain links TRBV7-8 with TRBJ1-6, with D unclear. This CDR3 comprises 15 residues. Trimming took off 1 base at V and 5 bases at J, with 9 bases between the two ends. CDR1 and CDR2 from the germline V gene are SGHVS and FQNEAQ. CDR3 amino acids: CASSLVFGHNSPLHF. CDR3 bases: TGTGCCAGCAGCTTAGTTTTTGGTCATAATTCACCCCTCCACTTT.

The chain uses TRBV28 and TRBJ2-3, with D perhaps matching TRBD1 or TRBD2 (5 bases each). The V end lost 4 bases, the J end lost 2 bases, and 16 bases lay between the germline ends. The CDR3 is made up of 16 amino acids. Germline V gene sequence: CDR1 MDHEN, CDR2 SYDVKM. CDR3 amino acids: CASSSRDPRDTDTQYF. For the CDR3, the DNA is TGTGCCAGCAGTTCCCGGGACCCACGGGACACAGATACGCAGTATTTT.

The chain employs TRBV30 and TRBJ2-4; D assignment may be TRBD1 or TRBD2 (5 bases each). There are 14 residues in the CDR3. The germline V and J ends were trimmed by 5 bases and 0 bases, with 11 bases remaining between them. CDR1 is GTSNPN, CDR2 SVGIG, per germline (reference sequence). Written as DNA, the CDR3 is TGTGCCTGGGAAAGAGGGGAAGCCAAAAACATTCAGTACTTC. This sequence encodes CAWERGEAKNIQYF.

DNA for the CDR3: TGCGCCAGCAGCCAAACTGACAATGAGCAGTTCTTC. Protein product: CASSQTDNEQFF. The V call is TRBV4-1, the J call TRBJ2-1; no firm D call. The CDR3 runs to 12 residues. V lost 2 bases to trimming and J lost 5 bases, with 4 bases between them. Germline V gives CDR1 MGHRA, CDR2 YSYEKL.

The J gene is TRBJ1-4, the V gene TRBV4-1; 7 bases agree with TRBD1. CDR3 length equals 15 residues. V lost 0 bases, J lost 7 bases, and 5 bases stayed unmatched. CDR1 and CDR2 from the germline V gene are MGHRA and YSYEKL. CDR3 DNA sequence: TGCGCCAGCAGCCAAGATGAACAGGGGAGTGAAAAACTGTTTTTT. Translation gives CASSQDEQGSEKLFF.

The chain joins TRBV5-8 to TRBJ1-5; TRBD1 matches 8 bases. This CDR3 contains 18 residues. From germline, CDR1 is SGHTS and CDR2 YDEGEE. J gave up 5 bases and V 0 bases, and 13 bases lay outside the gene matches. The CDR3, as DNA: TGTGCCAGCAGCTTGGGTCAGGGGGCTCAAGCGGTCGATCAGCCCCAGCATTTT. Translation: CASSLGQGAQAVDQPQHF.

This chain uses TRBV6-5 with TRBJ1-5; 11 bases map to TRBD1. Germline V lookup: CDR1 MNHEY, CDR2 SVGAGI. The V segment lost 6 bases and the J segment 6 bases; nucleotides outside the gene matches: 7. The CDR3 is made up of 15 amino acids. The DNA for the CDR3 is TGTGCCAGCAGAAGGGGACAGGGGGTGTTTCAGCCCCAGCATTTT. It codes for CASRRGQGVFQPQHF.

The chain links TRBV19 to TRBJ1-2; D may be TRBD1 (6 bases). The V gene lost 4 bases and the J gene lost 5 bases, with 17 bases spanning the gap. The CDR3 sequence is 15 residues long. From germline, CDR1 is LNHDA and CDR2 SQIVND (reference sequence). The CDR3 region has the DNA TGTGCCAGTAGTACAGGGGACTGGGGGGCGTATGGCTACACCTTC. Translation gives CASSTGDWGAYGYTF.